The present TCR beta chain was sequenced within a study of vaccination and CD4 T cells after COVID-19. Per germline, CDR1 SGHRS and CDR2 YFSETQ. The length of the CDR3 is 13 residues. Deletions cut 4 bases from V and 1 base from J, with 8 bases between. Described treatment: roughly 10-day PBMC culture with coronavirus spike peptide pools or control peptides (ViraFEST assay). These CD4+ T cells came from an unexposed donor, sampled before the COVID-19 pandemic (2011-2018). By negative selection, CD4+ T cells were isolated once culture had run for about nine days. Scientists ran DNA taken from cultured CD4+ T cells through the Oncomine TCR Beta short-read assay for sequencing. Each CDR3 protein is one row after TCRdb ran MiXCR on the PCR reads. The table has 6,500 to 8,000 distinct CDR3 sequences, 70% to 80% seen once. Comment on this clonotype: Its matching antigen is unknown.

The chain has TRBV5-1 and TRBJ2-5, with D unclear. The receptor was derived from a human donor in good health. The sequenced material came from CD4+ T cells from blood, cultured in vitro. CDR3 nucleotides: TGCGCCAGCAGCCGCACAAGCCAAGAGACCCAGTACTTC. Its protein product is CASSRTSQETQYF.